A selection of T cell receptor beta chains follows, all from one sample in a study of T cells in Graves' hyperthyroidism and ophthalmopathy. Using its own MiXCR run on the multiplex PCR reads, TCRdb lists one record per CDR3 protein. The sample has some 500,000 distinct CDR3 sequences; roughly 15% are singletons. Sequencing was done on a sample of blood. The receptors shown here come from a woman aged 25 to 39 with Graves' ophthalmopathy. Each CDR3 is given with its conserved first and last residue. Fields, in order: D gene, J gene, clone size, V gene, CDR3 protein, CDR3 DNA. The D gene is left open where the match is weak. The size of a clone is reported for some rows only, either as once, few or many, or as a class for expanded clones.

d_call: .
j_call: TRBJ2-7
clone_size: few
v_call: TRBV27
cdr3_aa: CASSYFIKSSEQYF
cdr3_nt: TGTGCCAGCAGTTACTTTATTAAAAGTTCCGAGCAGTACTTC

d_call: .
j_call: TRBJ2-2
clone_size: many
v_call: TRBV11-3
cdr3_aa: CASSLVQDTGELFF
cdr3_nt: TGTGCCAGCAGCTTAGTACAGGACACCGGGGAGCTGTTTTTT

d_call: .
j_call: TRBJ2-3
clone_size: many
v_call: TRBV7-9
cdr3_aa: CASSLATPAGDTQYF
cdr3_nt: TGTGCCAGCAGCTTAGCAACCCCGGCCGGGGATACGCAGTATTTT

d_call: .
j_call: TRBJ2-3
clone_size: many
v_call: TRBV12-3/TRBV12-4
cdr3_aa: CASSLIGTDTQYF
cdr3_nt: TGTGCCAGCAGTTTAATCGGTACAGATACGCAGTATTTT

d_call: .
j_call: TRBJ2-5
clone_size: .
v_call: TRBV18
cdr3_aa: CASSPLLNQETQYF
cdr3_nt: TGTGCCAGCTCACCACTTTTAAACCAAGAGACCCAGTACTTC

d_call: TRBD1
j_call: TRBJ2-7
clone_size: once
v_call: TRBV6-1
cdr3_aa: CASSETGTAYYEQYF
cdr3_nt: TGTGCCAGCAGTGAAACCGGGACAGCTTACTACGAGCAGTACTTC

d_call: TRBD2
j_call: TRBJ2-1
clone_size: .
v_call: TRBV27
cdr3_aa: CASRSPRRGTSGRVGQFF
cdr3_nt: TGTGCCAGCAGATCCCCAAGGCGTGGGACTAGCGGGAGGGTAGGGCAGTTCTTC

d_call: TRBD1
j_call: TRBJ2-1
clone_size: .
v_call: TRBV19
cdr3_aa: CASARGQGANYNEQFF
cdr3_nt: TGTGCCAGTGCCCGGGGACAGGGGGCTAACTACAATGAGCAGTTCTTC

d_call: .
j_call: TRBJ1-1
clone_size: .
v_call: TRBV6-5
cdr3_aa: CASSYSIGGWTEAFF
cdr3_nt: TGTGCCAGCAGTTACTCGATTGGGGGTTGGACTGAAGCTTTCTTT

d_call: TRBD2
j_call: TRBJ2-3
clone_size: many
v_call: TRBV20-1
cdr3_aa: CSAPSGAVDTQYF
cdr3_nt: TGCAGTGCCCCTAGCGGCGCCGTAGATACGCAGTATTTT

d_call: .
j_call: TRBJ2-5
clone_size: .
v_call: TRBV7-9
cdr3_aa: CASSRSGVETQYF
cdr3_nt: TGTGCCAGCAGCCGATCTGGGGTCGAGACCCAGTACTTC

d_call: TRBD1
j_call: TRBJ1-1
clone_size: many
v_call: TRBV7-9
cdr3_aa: CASSFDRAGTEAFF
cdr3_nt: TGTGCCAGCAGCTTTGACAGGGCGGGCACTGAAGCTTTCTTT

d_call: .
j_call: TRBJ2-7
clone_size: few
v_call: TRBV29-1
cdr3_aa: CSVAWGIHEQYF
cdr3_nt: TGCAGCGTTGCTTGGGGCATCCACGAGCAGTACTTC

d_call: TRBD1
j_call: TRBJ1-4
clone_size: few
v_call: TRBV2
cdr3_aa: CASMGRDSSNEKLFF
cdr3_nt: TGTGCCAGCATGGGACGGGACAGCTCTAATGAAAAACTGTTTTTT

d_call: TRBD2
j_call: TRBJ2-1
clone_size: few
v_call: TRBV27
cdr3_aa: CASSSIPGTSGENFYNEQFF
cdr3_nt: TGTGCCAGCAGTTCAATACCTGGGACTAGCGGGGAAAATTTTTACAATGAGCAGTTCTTC

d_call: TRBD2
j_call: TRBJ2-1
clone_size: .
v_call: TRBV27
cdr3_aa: CAGSLHRLAGNEQFF
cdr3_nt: TGTGCCGGCAGTTTACATCGGCTAGCGGGCAATGAGCAGTTCTTC

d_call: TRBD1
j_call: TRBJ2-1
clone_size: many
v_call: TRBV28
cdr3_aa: CASGQGASKQFF
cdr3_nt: TGTGCCAGCGGACAGGGGGCCAGTAAGCAGTTCTTC

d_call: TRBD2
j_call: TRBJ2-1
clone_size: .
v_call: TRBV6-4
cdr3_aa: CASSLIAGVNEQFF
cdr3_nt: TGTGCCAGCAGTCTTATAGCGGGAGTCAATGAGCAGTTCTTC

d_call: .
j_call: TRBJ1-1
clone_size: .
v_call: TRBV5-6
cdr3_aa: CASSLDNTEAFF
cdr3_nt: TGTGCCAGCAGCTTGGATAACACTGAAGCTTTCTTT

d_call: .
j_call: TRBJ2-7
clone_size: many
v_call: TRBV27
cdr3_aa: CATQDSGRTYEQYF
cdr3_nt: TGTGCCACCCAAGACTCGGGCCGGACCTACGAGCAGTACTTC

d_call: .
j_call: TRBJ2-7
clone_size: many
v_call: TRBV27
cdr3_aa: CASSSDGRVYEQYF
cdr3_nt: TGTGCCAGCAGTTCCGACGGACGGGTCTACGAGCAGTACTTC

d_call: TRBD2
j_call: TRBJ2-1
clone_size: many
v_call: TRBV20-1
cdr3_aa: CSAMRTSGGDNEQFF
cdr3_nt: TGCAGTGCTATGAGGACTAGCGGCGGGGACAATGAGCAGTTCTTC

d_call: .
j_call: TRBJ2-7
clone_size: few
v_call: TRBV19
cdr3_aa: CASSIGMNRMYEQYF
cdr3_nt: TGTGCCAGTAGTATCGGGATGAACAGGATGTACGAGCAGTACTTC

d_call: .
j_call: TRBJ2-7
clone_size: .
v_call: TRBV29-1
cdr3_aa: CSVMRGSISYEQYF
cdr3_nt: TGCAGCGTTATGAGGGGGTCCATTTCCTACGAGCAGTACTTC

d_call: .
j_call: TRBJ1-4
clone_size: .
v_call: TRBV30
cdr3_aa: CACRGLGEKLFF
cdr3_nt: TGTGCCTGTAGGGGTCTGGGTGAAAAACTGTTTTTT

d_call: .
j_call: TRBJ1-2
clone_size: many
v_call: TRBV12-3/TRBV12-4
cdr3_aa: CASSARLNGYTF
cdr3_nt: TGTGCCTCTTCGGCCCGATTGAATGGCTACACCTTC

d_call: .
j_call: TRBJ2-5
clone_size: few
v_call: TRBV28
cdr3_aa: CASSSYLARGGKTQYF
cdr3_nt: TGTGCCAGCAGTTCATATCTCGCCCGAGGGGGGAAGACCCAGTACTTC

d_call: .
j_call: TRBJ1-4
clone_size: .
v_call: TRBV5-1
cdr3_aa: CASSQAGRGEKLFF
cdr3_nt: TGCGCCAGCAGTCAGGCCGGGCGAGGCGAAAAACTGTTTTTT

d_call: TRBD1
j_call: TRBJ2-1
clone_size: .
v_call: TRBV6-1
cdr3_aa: CASSKTGASYNEQFF
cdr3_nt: TGTGCCAGCAGTAAAACAGGGGCTTCCTACAATGAGCAGTTCTTC

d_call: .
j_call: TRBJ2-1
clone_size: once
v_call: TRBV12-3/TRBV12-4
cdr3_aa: CSSSPVPSYNEQFF
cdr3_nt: TGTTCCAGCAGTCCCGTCCCCTCCTACAATGAGCAGTTCTTC

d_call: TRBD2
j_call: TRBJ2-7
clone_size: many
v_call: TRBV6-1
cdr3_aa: CASSPRGQGLAAGLSYEQYF
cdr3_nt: TGTGCCAGCAGTCCTCGGGGACAGGGACTAGCGGCGGGACTCTCCTACGAGCAGTACTTC

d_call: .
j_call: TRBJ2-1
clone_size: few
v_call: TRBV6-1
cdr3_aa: CASRLRQEQFF
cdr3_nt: TGTGCCAGCAGACTCAGACAGGAGCAGTTCTTC

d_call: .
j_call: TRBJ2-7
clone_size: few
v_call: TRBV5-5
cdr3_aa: CASSLRGPSYEQYF
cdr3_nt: TGTGCCAGCAGCTTGAGGGGTCCCTCCTACGAGCAGTACTTC

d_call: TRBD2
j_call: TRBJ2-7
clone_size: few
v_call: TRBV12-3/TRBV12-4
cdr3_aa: CASSPGTSGLEQYF
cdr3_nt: TGTGCCAGCAGTCCGGGGACTAGCGGGCTCGAGCAGTACTTC

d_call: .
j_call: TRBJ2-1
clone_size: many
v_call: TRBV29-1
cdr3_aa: CSVVVRDQWNEQFF
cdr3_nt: TGCAGCGTGGTGGTAAGGGACCAATGGAATGAGCAGTTCTTC

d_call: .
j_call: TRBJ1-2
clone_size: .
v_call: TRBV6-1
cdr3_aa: CASSEETGRADYGYTF
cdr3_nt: TGTGCCAGCAGTGAAGAGACGGGCAGGGCTGATTATGGCTACACCTTC

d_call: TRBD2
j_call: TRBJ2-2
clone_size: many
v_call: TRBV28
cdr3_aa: CASSLLGTSANTGELFF
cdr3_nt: TGTGCCAGCAGTTTATTAGGGACTAGCGCCAACACCGGGGAGCTGTTTTTT

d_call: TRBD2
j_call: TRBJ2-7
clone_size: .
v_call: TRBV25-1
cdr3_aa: CASSDSLGLAELYEQYF
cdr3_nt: TGTGCCAGCAGTGATTCTCTGGGACTAGCGGAACTCTACGAGCAGTACTTC

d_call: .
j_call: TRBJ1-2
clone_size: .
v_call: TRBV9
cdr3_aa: CASSVESDSLDGYTF
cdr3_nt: TGTGCCAGCAGCGTAGAGAGCGACAGTCTAGATGGCTACACCTTC

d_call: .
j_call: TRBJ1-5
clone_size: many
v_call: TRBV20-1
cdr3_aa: CSARWGGNQPQHF
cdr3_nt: TGCAGTGCCCGATGGGGTGGCAATCAGCCCCAGCATTTT

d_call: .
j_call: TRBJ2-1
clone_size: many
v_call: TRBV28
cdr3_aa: CASRWRGDNEQFF
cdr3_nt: TGTGCCAGCAGATGGCGGGGCGACAATGAGCAGTTCTTC

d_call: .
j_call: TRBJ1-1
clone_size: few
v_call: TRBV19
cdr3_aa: CASSMGERTEAFF
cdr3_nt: TGTGCCAGTAGTATGGGGGAAAGAACTGAAGCTTTCTTT

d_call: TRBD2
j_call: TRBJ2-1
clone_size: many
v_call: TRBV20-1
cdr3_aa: CSASTSPGPAPYNEQFF
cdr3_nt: TGCAGTGCTTCGACTAGCCCGGGTCCAGCCCCCTACAATGAGCAGTTCTTC

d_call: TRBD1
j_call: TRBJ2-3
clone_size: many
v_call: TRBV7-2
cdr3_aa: CASSSPGTGAGVSDTQYF
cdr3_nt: TGTGCCAGCAGCAGTCCCGGGACAGGGGCGGGGGTCTCAGATACGCAGTATTTT

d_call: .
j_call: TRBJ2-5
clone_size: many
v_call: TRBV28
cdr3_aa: CASSFSHSIQETQYF
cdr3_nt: TGTGCCAGCAGTTTCTCTCACAGCATCCAAGAGACCCAGTACTTC

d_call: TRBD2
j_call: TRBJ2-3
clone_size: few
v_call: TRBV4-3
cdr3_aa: CASSQEAGGVSTDTQYF
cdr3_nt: TGCGCCAGCAGCCAAGAGGCGGGAGGAGTGAGCACAGATACGCAGTATTTT

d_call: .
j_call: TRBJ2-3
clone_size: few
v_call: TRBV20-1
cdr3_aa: CSASGGASTDTQYF
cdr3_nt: TGCAGTGCTAGTGGGGGAGCTAGCACAGATACGCAGTATTTT

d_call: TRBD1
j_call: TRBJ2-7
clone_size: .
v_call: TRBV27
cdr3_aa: CASSGQGFYEQYF
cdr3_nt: TGTGCCAGCAGTGGACAGGGGTTCTACGAGCAGTACTTC

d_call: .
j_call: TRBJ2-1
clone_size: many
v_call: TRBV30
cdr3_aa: CAWMEGNEQFF
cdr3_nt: TGTGCCTGGATGGAGGGAAATGAGCAGTTCTTC

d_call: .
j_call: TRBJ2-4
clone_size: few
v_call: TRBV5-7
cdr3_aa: CATRTTVARAKNIQYF
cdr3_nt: TGTGCCACTAGGACTACGGTAGCGAGGGCCAAAAACATTCAGTACTTC

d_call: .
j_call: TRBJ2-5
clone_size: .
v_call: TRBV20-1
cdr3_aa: CSPGGGPTGQVVETQYF
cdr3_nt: TGCAGTCCAGGGGGGGGTCCGACAGGGCAGGTGGTGGAGACCCAGTACTTC

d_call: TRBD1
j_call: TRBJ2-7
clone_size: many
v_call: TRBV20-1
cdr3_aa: CSAARDRSYEQYF
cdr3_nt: TGCAGTGCTGCCCGGGACAGGAGCTACGAGCAGTACTTC

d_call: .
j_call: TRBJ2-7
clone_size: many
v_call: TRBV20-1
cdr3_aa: CSATPPPRSYEQYF
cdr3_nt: TGCAGTGCTACCCCACCGCCCAGATCCTACGAGCAGTACTTC